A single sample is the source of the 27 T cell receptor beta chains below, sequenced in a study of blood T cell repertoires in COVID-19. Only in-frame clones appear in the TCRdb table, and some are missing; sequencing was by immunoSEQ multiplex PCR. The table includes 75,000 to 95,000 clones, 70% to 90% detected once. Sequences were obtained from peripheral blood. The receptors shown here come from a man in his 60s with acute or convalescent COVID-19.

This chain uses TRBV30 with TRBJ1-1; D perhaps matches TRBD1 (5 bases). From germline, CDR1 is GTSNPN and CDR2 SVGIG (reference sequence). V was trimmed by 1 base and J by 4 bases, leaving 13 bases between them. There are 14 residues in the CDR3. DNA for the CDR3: TGTGCCTGGAGTGGGACCTCCAGGGTCACTGAAGCTTTCTTT. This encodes CAWSGTSRVTEAFF.

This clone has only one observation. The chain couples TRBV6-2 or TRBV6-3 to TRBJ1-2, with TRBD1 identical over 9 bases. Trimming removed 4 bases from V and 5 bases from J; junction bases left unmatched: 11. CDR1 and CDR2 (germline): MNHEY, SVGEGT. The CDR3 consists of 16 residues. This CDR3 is CASSWGQGQKGYGYTF. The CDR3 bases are TGTGCCAGCAGTTGGGGACAGGGCCAGAAGGGGTATGGCTACACCTTC.

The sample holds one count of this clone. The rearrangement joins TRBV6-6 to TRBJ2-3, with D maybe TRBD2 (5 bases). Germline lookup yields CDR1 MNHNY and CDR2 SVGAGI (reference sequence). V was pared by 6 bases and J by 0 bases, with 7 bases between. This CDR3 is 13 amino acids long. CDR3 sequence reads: CASSRTSTDTQYF. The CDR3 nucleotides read TGTGCCAGCAGCAGGACTAGCACAGATACGCAGTATTTT.

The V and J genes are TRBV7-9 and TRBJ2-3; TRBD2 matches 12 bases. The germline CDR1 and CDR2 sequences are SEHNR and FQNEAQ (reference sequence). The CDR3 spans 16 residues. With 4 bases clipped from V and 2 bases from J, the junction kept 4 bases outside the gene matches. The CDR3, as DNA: TGTGCCAGCAGCTCGGGACTAGCGGGCCCCACAGATACGCAGTATTTT. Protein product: CASSSGLAGPTDTQYF. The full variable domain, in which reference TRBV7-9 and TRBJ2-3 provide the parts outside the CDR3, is DTGVSQNPRHKITKRGQNVTFRCDPISEHNRLYWYRQTLGQGPEFLTYFQNEAQLEKSRLLSDRFSAERPKGSFSTLEIQRTEQGDSAMYLCASSSGLAGPTDTQYFGPGTRLTVL.

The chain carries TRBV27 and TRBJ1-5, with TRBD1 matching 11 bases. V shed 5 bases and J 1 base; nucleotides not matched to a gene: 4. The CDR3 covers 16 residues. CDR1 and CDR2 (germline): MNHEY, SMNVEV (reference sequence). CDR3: CASSPWDRGSNQPQHF. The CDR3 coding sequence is TGTGCCAGCAGTCCATGGGACAGGGGGAGCAATCAGCCCCAGCATTTT.

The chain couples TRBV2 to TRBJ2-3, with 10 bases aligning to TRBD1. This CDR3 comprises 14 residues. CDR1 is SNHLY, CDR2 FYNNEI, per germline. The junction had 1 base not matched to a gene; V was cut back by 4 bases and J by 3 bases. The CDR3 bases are TGTGCCAGCAGTGGACAGGGGGCTACAGATACGCAGTATTTT. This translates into CASSGQGATDTQYF. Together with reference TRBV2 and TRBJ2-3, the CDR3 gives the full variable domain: EPEVTQTPSHQVTQMGQEVILRCVPISNHLYFYWYRQILGQKVEFLVSFYNNEISEKSEIFDDQFSVERPDGSNFTLKIRSTKLEDSAMYFCASSGQGATDTQYFGPGTRLTVL.

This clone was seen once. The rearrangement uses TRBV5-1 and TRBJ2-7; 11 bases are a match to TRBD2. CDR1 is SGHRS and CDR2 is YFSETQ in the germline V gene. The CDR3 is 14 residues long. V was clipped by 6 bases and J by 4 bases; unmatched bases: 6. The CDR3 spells CASTLAGGQYEQYF. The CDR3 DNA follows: TGCGCCAGCACCTTAGCGGGGGGGCAATACGAGCAGTACTTC.

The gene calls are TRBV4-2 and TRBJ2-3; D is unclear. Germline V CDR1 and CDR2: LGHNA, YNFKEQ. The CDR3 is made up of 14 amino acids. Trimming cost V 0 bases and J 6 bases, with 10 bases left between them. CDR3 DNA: TGTGCCAGCAGCCAAGAGAGGTTCAGTGATACGCAGTATTTT. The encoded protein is CASSQERFSDTQYF.

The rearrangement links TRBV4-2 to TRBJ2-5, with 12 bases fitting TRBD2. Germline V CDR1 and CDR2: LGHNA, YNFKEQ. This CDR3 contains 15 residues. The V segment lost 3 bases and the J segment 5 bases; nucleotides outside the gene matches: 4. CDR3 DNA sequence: TGTGCCAGCAGCCAGGGACTAGCGGGTTGGGAGACCCAGTACTTC. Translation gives CASSQGLAGWETQYF.

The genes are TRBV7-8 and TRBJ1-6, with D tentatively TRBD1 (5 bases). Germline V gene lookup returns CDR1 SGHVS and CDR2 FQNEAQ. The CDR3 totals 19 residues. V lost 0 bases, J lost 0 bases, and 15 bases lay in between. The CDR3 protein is CASSLARGGLSSYNSPLHF. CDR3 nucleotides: TGTGCCAGCAGCTTAGCGCGGGGGGGATTAAGCTCCTATAATTCACCCCTCCACTTT.

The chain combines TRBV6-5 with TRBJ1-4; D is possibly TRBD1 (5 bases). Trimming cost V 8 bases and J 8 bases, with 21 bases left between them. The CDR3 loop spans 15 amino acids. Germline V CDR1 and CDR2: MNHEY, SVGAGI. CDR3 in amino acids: CASHRGGNRPEKLFF. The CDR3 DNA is TGTGCCAGCCACCGGGGGGGGAATCGGCCCGAAAAACTGTTTTTT.

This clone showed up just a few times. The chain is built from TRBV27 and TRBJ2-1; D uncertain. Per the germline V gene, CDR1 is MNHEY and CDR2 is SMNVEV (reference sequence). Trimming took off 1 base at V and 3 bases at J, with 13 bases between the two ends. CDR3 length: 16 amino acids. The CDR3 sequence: CASSLFSGSNYNEQFF. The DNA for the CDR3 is TGTGCCAGCAGTTTATTTTCAGGATCTAACTACAATGAGCAGTTCTTC.

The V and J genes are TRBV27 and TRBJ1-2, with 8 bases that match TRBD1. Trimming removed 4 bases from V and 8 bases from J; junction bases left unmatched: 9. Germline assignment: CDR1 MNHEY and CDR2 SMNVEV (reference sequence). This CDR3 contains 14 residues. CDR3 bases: TGTGCCAGCAGTTCCTCCGGGACAGGCGGCGGCTACACCTTC. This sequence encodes CASSSSGTGGGYTF.

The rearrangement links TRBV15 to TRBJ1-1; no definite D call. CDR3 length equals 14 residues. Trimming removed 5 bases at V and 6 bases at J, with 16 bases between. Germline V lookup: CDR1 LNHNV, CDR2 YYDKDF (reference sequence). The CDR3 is CATSVRRGVAEAFF. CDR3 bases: TGTGCCACCAGCGTTCGACGAGGAGTCGCTGAAGCTTTCTTT.

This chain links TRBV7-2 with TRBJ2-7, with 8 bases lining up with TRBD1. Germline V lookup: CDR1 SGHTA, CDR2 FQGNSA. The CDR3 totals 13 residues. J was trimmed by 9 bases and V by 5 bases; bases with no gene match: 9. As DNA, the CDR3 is TGTGCCAGCAGCGTAGACAGGGGTAGAGTGCAGTACTTC. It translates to CASSVDRGRVQYF.

The CDR3 DNA reads TGTGCCAGCAGTTTACAGTTGTCTTTTGCTAACTATGGCTACACCTTC. Its translation is CASSLQLSFANYGYTF. The chain joins TRBV28 to TRBJ1-2; D remains ambiguous. CDR1 and CDR2 from the germline V gene are MDHEN and SYDVKM. CDR3 length: 16 amino acids. V was shortened by 2 bases and J by 0 bases, with 13 bases between the two germline ends.

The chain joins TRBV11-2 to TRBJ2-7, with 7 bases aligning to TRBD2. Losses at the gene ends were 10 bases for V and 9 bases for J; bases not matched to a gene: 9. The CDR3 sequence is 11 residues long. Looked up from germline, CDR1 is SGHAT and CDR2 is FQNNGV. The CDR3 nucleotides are TGTGCCACCACGCCGGGGGAGGGGCAGTACTTC. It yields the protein CATTPGEGQYF. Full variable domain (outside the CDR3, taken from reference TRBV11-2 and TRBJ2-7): EAGVAQSPRYKIIEKRQSVAFWCNPISGHATLYWYQQILGQGPKLLIQFQNNGVVDDSQLPKDRFSAERLKGVDSTLKIQPAKLEDSAVYLCATTPGEGQYFGPGTRLTVT.

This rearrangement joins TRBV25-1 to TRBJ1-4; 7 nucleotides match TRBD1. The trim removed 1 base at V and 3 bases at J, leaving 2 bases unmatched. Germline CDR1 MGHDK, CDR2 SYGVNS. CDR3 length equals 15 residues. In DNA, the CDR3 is TGTGCCAGCAGTGAATCAGGGGGGTCTAATGAAAAACTGTTTTTT. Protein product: CASSESGGSNEKLFF.

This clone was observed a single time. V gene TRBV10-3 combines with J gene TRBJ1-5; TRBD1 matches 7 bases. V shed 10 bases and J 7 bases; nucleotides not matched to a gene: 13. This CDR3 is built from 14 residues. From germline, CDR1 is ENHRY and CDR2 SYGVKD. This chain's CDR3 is CATGETGQRQPQHF. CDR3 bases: TGTGCCACGGGGGAGACAGGGCAGAGACAGCCCCAGCATTTT.

Here the CDR3 reads CASSLSGRRNTEAFF. The CDR3 DNA follows: TGTGCCAGCAGCTTATCGGGTCGGAGGAACACTGAAGCTTTCTTT. The chain links TRBV7-2 to TRBJ1-1; no definite D call. Trimming left V 2 bases short and J 1 base short, with 11 bases between. Germline assignment: CDR1 SGHTA and CDR2 FQGNSA. This CDR3 region has 15 residues.

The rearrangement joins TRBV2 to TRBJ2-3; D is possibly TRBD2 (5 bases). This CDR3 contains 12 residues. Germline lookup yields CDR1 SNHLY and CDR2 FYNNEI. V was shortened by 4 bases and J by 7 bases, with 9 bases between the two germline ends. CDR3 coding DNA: TGTGCCAGCAGTGGGAGGAAATATACGCAGTATTTT. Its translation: CASSGRKYTQYF.

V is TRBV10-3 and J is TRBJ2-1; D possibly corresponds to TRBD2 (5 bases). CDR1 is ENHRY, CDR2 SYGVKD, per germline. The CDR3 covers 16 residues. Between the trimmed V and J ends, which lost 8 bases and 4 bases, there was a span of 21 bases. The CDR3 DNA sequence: TGTGCCATCGTGGGGAACGAGGGAAGCGGATACAATGAGCAGTTCTTC. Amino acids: CAIVGNEGSGYNEQFF.

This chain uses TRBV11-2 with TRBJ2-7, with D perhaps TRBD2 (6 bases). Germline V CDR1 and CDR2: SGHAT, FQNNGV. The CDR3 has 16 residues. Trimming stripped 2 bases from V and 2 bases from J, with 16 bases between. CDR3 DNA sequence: TGTGCCAGCAGCTTACGGCGGGGAAACAGGCCCTACGAGCAGTACTTC. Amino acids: CASSLRRGNRPYEQYF.

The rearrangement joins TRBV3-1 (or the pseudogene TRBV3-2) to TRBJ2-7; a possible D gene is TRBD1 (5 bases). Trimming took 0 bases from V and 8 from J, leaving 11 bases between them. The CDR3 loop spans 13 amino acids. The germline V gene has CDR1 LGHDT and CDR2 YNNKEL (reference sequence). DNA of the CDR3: TGTGCCAGCAGCCAAGAGGGGCCCCCGAAGCAGTACTTC. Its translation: CASSQEGPPKQYF.

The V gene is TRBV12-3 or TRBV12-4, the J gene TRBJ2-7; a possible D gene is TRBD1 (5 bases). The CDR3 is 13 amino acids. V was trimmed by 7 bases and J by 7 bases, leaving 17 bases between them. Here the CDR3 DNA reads TGTGCCAGCACAACAGGTCGACCTCGGGAGCAGTACTTC. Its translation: CASTTGRPREQYF.

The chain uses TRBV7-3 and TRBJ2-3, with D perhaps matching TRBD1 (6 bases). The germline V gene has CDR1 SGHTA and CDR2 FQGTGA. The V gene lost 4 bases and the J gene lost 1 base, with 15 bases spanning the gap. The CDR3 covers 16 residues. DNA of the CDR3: TGTGCCAGCAGCTCCCACCAGGGGATGGGCACAGATACGCAGTATTTT. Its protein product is CASSSHQGMGTDTQYF.

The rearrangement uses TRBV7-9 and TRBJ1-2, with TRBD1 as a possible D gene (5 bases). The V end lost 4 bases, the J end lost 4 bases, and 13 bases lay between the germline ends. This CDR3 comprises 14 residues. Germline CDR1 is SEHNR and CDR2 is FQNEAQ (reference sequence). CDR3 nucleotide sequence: TGTGCCAGCAGCTATCCTGGGGCTTTCTATGGCTACACCTTC. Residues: CASSYPGAFYGYTF.